These T cell receptor beta chains were read from a single sample in a study of cytomegalovirus exposure and HLA in healthy donors. Measured with immunoSEQ multiplex PCR; TCRdb has only the in-frame clones, and not every one. The sample contains around 200,000 clones, around 80% of which appear only once. Sample: PBMCs. These receptors came from a woman in her 30s in good health and CMV-seronegative. The CDR3 runs from the conserved cysteine through the conserved F or W.

V gene	J gene	CDR3 protein
TRBV11-2	TRBJ1-3	CASSFGTGAGNTIYF
TRBV30	TRBJ2-7	CAWRASGSYEQYF
TRBV15	TRBJ1-1	CATSRDKAIPSGAFF
TRBV28	TRBJ1-3	CASSLFGTGSGNTIYF
TRBV9	TRBJ2-3	CASSISGGGADTQYF
TRBV18	TRBJ2-5	CASSPPSLAGETQYF
TRBV6-5	TRBJ1-5	CASSGTGYQPQHF
TRBV7-9	TRBJ1-2	CASSLGASYGYTF
TRBV9	TRBJ1-1	CASSVDGTGNSNTEAFF
TRBV6-6	TRBJ1-2	CASMDSYYGYTF
TRBV5-1	TRBJ1-1	CASSFLHTKRNEAFF
TRBV19	TRBJ1-3	CASSGSDRFSSGNTIYF
TRBV5-5	TRBJ2-3	CASSLLSGSGGDTQYF
TRBV27	TRBJ1-1	CASRRQVPGTEAFF
TRBV11-2	TRBJ1-2	CASSLVYGNYGYTF
TRBV4-1	TRBJ2-7	CASSQLDLSGRHRFEQYF
TRBV5-1	TRBJ1-1	CASSLAPGTNTEAFF
TRBV10-1	TRBJ2-3	CASSSAGSTDTQYF
TRBV18	TRBJ2-7	CASSPGDYSYEQYF
TRBV27	TRBJ2-3	CASSPTSGGWADTQYF
TRBV5-1	TRBJ2-1	CASSLVVQGQGNEQFF
TRBV5-1	TRBJ1-5	CASSSRDSDQPQHF
TRBV5-1	TRBJ2-2	CASSLTGTDTGELFF
TRBV10-2	TRBJ2-7	CASSEFGTGSAYEQYF
TRBV5-1	TRBJ1-2	CASSLGSQPNYGYTF
TRBV27	TRBJ1-4	CASSFAPGVNEKLFF
TRBV12-5	TRBJ2-1	CASGLGGTGDNEQFF
TRBV30	TRBJ1-1	CAWSGGVNTEAFF
TRBV7-7	TRBJ2-1	CASSSRQGRYNEQFF
TRBV5-1	TRBJ1-1	CASSGTTGTNTEAFF
TRBV5-1	TRBJ1-2	CASSPGTENNYGYTF